This T cell receptor (beta chain) was identified during a study of OX40 agonist ivuxolimab in advanced cancers. Sequencing used immunoSEQ multiplex PCR; TCRdb keeps in-frame clones, though not all of them. The table has 100,000 to 120,000 clones, roughly nine tenths seen once; the top ten hold about 0.28%. The germline V and J ends were trimmed by 0 bases and 1 base, with 5 bases remaining between them. Germline loops: CDR1 LNHNV, CDR2 YYDKDF (reference sequence). The CDR3 contains 14 residues. This rearrangement joins TRBV15 to TRBJ2-3; D call uncertain. The source is an adult with an advanced solid tumor such as melanoma, head and neck, liver or kidney cancer. Sample: CD4+ or CD8+ T cells sorted from blood, taken in a trial of the OX40 agonist ivuxolimab. The CDR3 nucleotides read TGTGCCACCAGCAGAGATAGGGGCACAGATACGCAGTATTTT. Translating it yields CATSRDRGTDTQYF.